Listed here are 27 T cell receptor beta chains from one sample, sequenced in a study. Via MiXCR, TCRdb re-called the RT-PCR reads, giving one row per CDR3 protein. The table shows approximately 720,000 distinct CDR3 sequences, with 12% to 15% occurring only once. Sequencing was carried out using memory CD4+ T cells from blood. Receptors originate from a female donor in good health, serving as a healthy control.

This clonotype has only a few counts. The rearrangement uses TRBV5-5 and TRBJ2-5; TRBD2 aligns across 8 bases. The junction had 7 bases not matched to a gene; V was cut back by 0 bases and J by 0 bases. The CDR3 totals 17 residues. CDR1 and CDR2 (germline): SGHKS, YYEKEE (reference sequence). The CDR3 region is CASSLGVTGGNQETQYF. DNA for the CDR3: TGTGCCAGCAGCTTGGGCGTCACGGGAGGGAACCAAGAGACCCAGTACTTC. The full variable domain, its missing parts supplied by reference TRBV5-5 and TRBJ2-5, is DAGVTQSPTHLIKTRGQQVTLRCSPISGHKSVSWYQQVLGQGPQFIFQYYEKEERGRGNFPDRFSARQFPNYSSELNVNALLLGDSALYLCASSLGVTGGNQETQYFGPGTRLLVL.

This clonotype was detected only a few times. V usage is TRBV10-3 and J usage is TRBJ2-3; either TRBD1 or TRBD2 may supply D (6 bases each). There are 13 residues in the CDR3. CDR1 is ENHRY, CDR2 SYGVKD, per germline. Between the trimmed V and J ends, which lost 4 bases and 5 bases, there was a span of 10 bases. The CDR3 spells CAISGGAEDTQYF. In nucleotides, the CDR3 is TGTGCCATCAGTGGGGGGGCTGAAGATACGCAGTATTTT.

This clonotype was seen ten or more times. This CDR3 is CASSSVPGLGEGTQYF. DNA for the CDR3: TGCGCCAGCAGCTCCGTTCCGGGACTAGGAGAGGGTACGCAGTATTTT. The gene calls are TRBV5-1 and TRBJ2-3, with 8 bases fitting TRBD2. V lost 3 bases and J lost 8; bases outside the gene matches: 14. CDR3 length: 16 amino acids. Germline values: CDR1 SGHRS, CDR2 YFSETQ.

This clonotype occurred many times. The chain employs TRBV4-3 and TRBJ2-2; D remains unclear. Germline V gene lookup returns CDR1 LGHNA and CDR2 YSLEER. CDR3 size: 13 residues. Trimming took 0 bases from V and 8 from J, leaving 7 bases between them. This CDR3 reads CASSQDRLGELFF. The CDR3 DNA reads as TGCGCCAGCAGCCAAGATAGGTTAGGGGAGCTGTTTTTT.

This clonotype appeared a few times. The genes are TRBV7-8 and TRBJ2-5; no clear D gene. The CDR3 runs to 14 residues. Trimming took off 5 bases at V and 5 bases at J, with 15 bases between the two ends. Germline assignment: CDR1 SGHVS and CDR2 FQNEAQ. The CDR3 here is CASSPTDAVETQYF. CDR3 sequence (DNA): TGTGCCAGCAGCCCGACGGACGCGGTCGAGACCCAGTACTTC.

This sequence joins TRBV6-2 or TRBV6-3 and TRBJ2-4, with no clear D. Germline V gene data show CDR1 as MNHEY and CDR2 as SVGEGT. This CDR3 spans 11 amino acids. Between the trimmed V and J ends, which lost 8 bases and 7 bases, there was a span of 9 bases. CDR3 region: CASGSGNIQYF. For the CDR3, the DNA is TGTGCCAGCGGTTCTGGTAACATTCAGTACTTC.

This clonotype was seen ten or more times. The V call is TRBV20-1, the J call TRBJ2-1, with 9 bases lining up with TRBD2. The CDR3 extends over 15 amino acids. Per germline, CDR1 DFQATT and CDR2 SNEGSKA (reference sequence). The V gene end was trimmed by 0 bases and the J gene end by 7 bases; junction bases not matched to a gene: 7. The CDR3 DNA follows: TGCAGTGCTAGAGATAGGCTAGCGGGAAGGAATGAGCAGTTCTTC. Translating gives CSARDRLAGRNEQFF.

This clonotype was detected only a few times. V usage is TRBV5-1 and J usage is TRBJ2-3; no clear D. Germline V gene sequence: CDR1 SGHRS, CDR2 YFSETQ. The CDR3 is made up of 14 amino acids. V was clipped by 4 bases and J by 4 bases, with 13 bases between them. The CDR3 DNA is TGCGCCAGCAGCGCCCAACAGTTGGCAGATACGCAGTATTTT. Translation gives CASSAQQLADTQYF.

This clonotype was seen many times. CDR3 protein: CASSPGGAGNIQYF. CDR3 DNA sequence: TGTGCCAGCAGCCCCGGGGGCGCGGGGAACATTCAGTACTTC. The V and J genes are TRBV28 and TRBJ2-4; D may match TRBD1 or TRBD2 (6 bases each). CDR1 MDHEN and CDR2 SYDVKM come from the germline V gene. V gave up 6 bases and J gave up 7 bases, with 16 bases separating them. This CDR3 contains 14 residues.

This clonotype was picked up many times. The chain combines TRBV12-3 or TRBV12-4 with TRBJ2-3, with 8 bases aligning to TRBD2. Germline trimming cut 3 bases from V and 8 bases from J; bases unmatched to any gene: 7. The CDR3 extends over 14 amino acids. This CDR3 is CASSFRAGEGTQYF. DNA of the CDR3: TGTGCCAGCAGTTTCCGAGCGGGAGAGGGTACGCAGTATTTT.

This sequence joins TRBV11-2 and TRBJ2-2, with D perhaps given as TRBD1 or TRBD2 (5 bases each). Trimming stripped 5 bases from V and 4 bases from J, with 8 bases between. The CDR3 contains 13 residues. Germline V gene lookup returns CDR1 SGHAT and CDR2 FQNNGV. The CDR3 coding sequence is TGTGCCAGCAGCGGGACCGTCACCGGGGAGCTGTTTTTT. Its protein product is CASSGTVTGELFF.

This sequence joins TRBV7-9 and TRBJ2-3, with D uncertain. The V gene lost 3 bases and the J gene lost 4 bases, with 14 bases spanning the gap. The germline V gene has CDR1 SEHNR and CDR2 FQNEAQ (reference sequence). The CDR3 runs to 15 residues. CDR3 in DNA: TGTGCCAGCAGCTTTTCGTTTGGGCTTTCAGATACGCAGTATTTT. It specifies CASSFSFGLSDTQYF.

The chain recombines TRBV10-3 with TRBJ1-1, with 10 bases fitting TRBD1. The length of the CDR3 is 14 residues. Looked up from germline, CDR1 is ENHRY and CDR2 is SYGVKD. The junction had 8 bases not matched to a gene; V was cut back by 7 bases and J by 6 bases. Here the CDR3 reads CAITIRDRGAEAFF. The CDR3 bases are TGTGCCATCACCATCCGGGACAGGGGCGCTGAAGCTTTCTTT.

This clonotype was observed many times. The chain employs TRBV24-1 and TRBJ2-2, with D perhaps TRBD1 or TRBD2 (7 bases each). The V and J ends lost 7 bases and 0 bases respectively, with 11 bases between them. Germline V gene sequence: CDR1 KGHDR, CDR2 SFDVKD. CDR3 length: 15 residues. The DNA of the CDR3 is TGTGCCACCAGAGCGGGACAGCCGAACACCGGGGAGCTGTTTTTT. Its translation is CATRAGQPNTGELFF.

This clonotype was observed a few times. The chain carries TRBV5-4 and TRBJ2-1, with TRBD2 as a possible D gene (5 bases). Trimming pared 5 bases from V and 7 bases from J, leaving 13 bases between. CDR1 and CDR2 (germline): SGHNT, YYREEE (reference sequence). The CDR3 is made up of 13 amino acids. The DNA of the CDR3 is TGTGCCAGCAGTGAGAGGGTGAGAAATGAGCAGTTCTTC. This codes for CASSERVRNEQFF.

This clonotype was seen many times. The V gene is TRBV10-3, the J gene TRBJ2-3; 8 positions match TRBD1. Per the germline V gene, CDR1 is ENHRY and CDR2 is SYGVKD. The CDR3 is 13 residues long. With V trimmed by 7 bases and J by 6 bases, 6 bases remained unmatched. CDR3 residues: CAINQGAGDTQYF. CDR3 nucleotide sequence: TGTGCCATCAATCAGGGGGCAGGGGATACGCAGTATTTT.

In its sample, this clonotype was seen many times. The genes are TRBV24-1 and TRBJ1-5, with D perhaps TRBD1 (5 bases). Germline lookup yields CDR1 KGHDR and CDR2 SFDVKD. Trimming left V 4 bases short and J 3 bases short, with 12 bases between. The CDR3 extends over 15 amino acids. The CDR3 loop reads CATSEPQGYNQPQHF. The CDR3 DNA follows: TGTGCCACCAGTGAACCTCAGGGATACAATCAGCCCCAGCATTTT.

The CDR3 protein is CASSEDRDRAAFF. The CDR3, as DNA: TGCGCCAGCAGCGAGGACCGGGACAGAGCAGCTTTCTTT. J is TRBJ1-1 and V is TRBV5-1; 7 bases line up with TRBD1. CDR3 length: 13 residues. The V segment lost 4 bases and the J segment 10 bases; nucleotides outside the gene matches: 10. In germline, CDR1 is SGHRS, CDR2 YFSETQ.

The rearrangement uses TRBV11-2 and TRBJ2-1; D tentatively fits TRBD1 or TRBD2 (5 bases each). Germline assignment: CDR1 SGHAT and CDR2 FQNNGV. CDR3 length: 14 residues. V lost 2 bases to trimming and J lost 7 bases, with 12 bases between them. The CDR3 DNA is TGTGCCAGCAGCTTATCGGGACCACAAAATGAGCAGTTCTTC. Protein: CASSLSGPQNEQFF.

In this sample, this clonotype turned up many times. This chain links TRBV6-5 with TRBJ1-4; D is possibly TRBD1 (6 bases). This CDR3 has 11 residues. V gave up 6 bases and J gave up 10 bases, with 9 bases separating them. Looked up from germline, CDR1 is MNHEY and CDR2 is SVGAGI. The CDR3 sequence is CASRGQSKLFF. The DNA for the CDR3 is TGTGCCAGCAGAGGACAGTCAAAACTGTTTTTT.

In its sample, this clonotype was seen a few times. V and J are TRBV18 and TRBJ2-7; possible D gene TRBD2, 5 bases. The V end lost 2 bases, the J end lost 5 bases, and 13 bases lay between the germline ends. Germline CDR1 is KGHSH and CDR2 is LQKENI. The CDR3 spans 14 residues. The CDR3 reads CASSPGGGLDEQYF. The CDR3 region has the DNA TGTGCCAGCTCACCAGGCGGAGGTCTCGACGAGCAGTACTTC.

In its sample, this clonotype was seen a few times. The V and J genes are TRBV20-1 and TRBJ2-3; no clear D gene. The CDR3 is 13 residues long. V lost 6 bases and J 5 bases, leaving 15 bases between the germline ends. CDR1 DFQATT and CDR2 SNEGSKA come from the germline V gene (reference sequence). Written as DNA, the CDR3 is TGCAGTGCGGAGTGGCGCGGCGTAGATACGCAGTATTTT. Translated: CSAEWRGVDTQYF.

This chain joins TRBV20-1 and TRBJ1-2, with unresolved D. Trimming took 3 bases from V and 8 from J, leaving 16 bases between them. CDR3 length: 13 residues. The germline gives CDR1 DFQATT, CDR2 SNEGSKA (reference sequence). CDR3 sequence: CSARGALPRGYTF. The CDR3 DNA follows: TGCAGTGCTAGGGGCGCCCTCCCGAGGGGCTACACCTTC.

The CDR3: CASSVELTSTDTQYF. The CDR3, as DNA: TGTGCCAGCAGCGTAGAACTAACTAGCACAGATACGCAGTATTTT. The chain uses TRBV9 and TRBJ2-3; D uncertain. Germline lookup yields CDR1 SGDLS and CDR2 YYNGEE. V lost 0 bases to trimming and J lost 0 bases, with 8 bases between them. This CDR3 region has 15 residues.

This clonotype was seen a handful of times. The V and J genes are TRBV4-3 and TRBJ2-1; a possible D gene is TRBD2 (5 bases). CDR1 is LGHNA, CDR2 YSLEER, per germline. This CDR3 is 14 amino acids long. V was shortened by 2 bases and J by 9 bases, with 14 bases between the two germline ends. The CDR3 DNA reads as TGCGCCAGCAGCCAACAAAAGAGCGGAGTTGAGCAGTTCTTC. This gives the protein CASSQQKSGVEQFF.

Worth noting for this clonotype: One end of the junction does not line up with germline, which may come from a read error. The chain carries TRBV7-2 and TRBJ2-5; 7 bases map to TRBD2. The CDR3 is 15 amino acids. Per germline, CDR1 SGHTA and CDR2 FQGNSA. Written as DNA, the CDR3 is TGTGCCAGCAGCCCAATGAGCGGGGCCCAAGAGACCCAATACTTC. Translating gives CASSPMSGAQETQYF.

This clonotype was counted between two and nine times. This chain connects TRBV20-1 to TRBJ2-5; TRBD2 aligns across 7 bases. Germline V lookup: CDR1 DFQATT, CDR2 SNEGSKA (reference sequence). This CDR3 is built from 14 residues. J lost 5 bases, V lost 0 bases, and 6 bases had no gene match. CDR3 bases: TGCAGTGCTAGAGATCCTGGGGAGGGGGAGACCCAGTACTTC. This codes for CSARDPGEGETQYF.